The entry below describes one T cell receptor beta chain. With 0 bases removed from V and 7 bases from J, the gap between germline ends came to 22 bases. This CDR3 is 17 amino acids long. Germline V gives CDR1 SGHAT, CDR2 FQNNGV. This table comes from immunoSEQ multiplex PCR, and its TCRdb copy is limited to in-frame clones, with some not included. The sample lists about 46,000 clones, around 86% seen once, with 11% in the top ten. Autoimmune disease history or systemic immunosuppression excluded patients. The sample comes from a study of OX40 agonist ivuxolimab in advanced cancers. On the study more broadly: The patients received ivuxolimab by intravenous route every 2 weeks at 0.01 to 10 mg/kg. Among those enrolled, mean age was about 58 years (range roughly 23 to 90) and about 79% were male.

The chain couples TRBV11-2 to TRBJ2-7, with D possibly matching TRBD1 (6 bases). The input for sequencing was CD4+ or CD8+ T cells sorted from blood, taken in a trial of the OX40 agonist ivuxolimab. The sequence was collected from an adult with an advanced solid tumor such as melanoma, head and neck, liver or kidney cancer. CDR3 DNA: TGTGCCAGCAGCTTAGATTTTTTAGGGACATCTAGGAAGGAGCAGTACTTC. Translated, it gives CASSLDFLGTSRKEQYF.